This T cell receptor (beta chain) was found in a study of T cells after yellow fever vaccination. Study observations and caveats: Most clones from primary vaccination resurfaced after the booster (96% CD4, 70% to 90% CD8). Overlap between CD4 and CD8 compartments was detected for a small share of clonotypes.

The germline gives CDR1 SGHTA, CDR2 FQGNSA. The CDR3 spans 16 residues. V shed 6 bases and J 1 base; nucleotides not matched to a gene: 12. MiXCR was run by TCRdb on the 5' RACE reads, yielding one entry per CDR3 protein. The table records around 600,000 distinct CDR3 sequences, approximately 13% of them present only once. About this clonotype itself: The target antigen is unknown.

The chain carries TRBV7-2 and TRBJ2-7; TRBD1 matches at 7 bases. This clonotype was obtained from a man younger than 40 who received the YFV17D yellow fever vaccine. The material sequenced was PBMCs, taken on the day of the yellow fever booster vaccination. CDR3 in DNA: TGTGCCAGCAGTCTCCCAAGGGGGCGCCCTTCCTACGAGCAGTACTTC. Protein: CASSLPRGRPSYEQYF. The variable domain in full, completed from reference TRBV7-2 and TRBJ2-7, reads GAGVSQSPSNKVTEKGKDVELRCDPISGHTALYWYRQSLGQGLEFLIYFQGNSAPDKSGLPSDRFSAERTGGSVSTLTIQRTQQEDSAVYLCASSLPRGRPSYEQYFGPGTRLTVT.